The 9 T cell receptor beta chains below were found in one sample sequenced in a study of tumor-infiltrating lymphocytes in glioblastoma multiforme (dated by TCRdb to between 2016 and 2019). The instrument was an Illumina HiSeq 2500. Using a modified ARM-PCR protocol with multiple V-beta primers and a C-beta primer, the team built TCRB libraries from RNA through three nested multiplex PCR rounds. TCRdb took the public reads, trimmed them with fastp at Q25, ran MiXCR for clone calling and kept in-frame beta chains. Rows are unified per CDR3 protein, each entry keeping the most common DNA and genes. The sample table holds some 14,000 distinct CDR3 sequences, of which 70% to 75% were seen once. The ten most abundant clones make up 40% to 55% of the sample. Sequencing input: brain tumor tissue. These receptors were taken from a male donor with glioblastoma.

The table lists this clonotype with many counts. This rearrangement joins TRBV7-3 to TRBJ2-3; 8 bases are shared with TRBD1. The germline gives CDR1 SGHTA, CDR2 FQGTGA. The CDR3 runs to 13 residues. The V and J ends lost 4 bases and 4 bases, in that order; junction bases with no gene match: 1. The CDR3 loop reads CASSSTGADTQYF. The CDR3, as DNA: TGTGCCAGCAGCTCGACAGGGGCAGATACGCAGTATTTT.

This chain connects TRBV20-1 to TRBJ2-7; D is perhaps TRBD1 (5 bases). The CDR3 runs 14 residues. Trimming left V 6 bases short and J 1 base short, with 16 bases between. Per germline, CDR1 DFQATT and CDR2 SNEGSKA (reference sequence). The CDR3 DNA sequence: TGCAGTGCAGCGAAGGGGTCAATATCCTACGAGCAGTACTTC. Its protein product is CSAAKGSISYEQYF.

A note on this clonotype: An end of the junction differs from the germline gene, which may be a read error. In DNA form, the CDR3 reads TGTGCCAGCAGGCTATGGGTGACTGAAGCCTTCTTT. Translation gives CASRLWVTEAFF. This sequence joins TRBV7-9 and TRBJ1-1; D is unresolved. The CDR3 has 12 residues. Looked up from germline, CDR1 is SEHNR and CDR2 is FQNEAQ (reference sequence).

Details on this clonotype: The junction departs from the called germline gene at one end, perhaps through a read error. J is TRBJ2-7 and V is TRBV5-1; 8 nucleotides match TRBD1. CDR3 length: 16 amino acids. CDR1 and CDR2 from the germline V gene are SGHRS and YFSETQ. CDR3 protein: CASSVEGQASSYEQYF. DNA of the CDR3: TGCGCCAGCAGCGTGGAGGGACAGGCTTCTTCCTACGAGCAGTACTTT.

In its sample, this clonotype was seen once. The V and J genes are TRBV29-1 and TRBJ2-5; D is perhaps TRBD2 (6 bases). Germline V gives CDR1 SQVTM, CDR2 ANQGSEA. The ends were cut back, 6 bases at V and 7 bases at J, with 24 bases in the middle. CDR3 size: 15 residues. DNA of the CDR3: TGCAGCGTCTCTTGGGGACTTGGTGGTGGAGGGACCCAGTACTTC. Translating it yields CSVSWGLGGGGTQYF.

This clonotype appeared once. The chain combines TRBV29-1 with TRBJ2-2; possibly TRBD1 for D (6 bases). The CDR3 is made up of 14 amino acids. The ends were cut back, 4 bases at V and 4 bases at J, with 13 bases in the middle. The germline gives CDR1 SQVTM, CDR2 ANQGSEA. In nucleotides, the CDR3 is TGCAGCGTTGGGGGGCGGGTCGGCACCGGGGAGCTGTTTTTT. Protein product: CSVGGRVGTGELFF.

Comment on this clonotype: Given the absence of the conserved phenylalanine or tryptophan at the CDR3 end, a read error is likely. The DNA is left out, because the CDR3 cannot be placed on it with certainty; the CDR3 is given as TCRdb lists it. The chain has TRBV5-1 and TRBJ2-2; the D call in the table, TRBD2, was not verified against the DNA. Per germline, CDR1 SGHRS and CDR2 YFSETQ. The CDR3 length equals 16 residues, ends included. The CDR3 loop is CASSPLGGGVNGELLS.

This clonotype has at least ten counts. At one of its ends the junction is not consistent with the germline gene, which may arise from a read error. The V gene is TRBV6-5, the J gene TRBJ1-2; 8 bases map to TRBD1. Germline loops: CDR1 MNHEY, CDR2 SVGAGI. The CDR3 contains 17 residues. The CDR3 here is CASSYAGWDRPYYGYTF. CDR3 bases: TGCGCCAGCAGTTACGCCGGATGGGACAGGCCTTACTATGGCTACACCTTC.

On this clonotype itself: At one end the junction does not follow the germline gene, possibly because of a read error. This chain connects TRBV11-2 to TRBJ2-7; 7 bases align to TRBD1. The CDR3 sequence is 15 residues long. Germline V gene data show CDR1 as SGHAT and CDR2 as FQNNGV. The CDR3 loop reads CASSLSRDRVWEQHF. DNA of the CDR3: TGTGCCAGCAGCCTTTCCAGAGACAGGGTATGGGAGCAACACTTC.